This T cell receptor beta chain originates from a study of blood T cell repertoires in COVID-19. About the research overall: Whether acute or convalescent, the COVID-19 samples came from the United States, Italy and Spain. T cells, B-cell-depleted T cells, or PBMCs provided the cDNA or gDNA that served as material.

Seattle patients were enrolled while actively infected and followed longitudinally. Assay used: immunoSEQ multiplex PCR; TCRdb lists only in-frame clones, some missing. The sample comprises tens of thousands of clones, under 85% of which are singletons, and about an eighth rests with the top ten. Germline lookup yields CDR1 SGHTA and CDR2 FQGTGA. Between the trimmed V and J ends, which lost 5 bases and 8 bases, there was a span of 16 bases. The CDR3 contains 14 residues. The V gene is TRBV7-3, the J gene TRBJ2-1; possibly TRBD2 for D (6 bases). Input material: peripheral blood. This clonotype was obtained from a man between 50 and 59 years old with COVID-19, enrolled during active disease. CDR3 residues: CASSPTTGRYEQFF. The CDR3 nucleotides read TGTGCCAGCAGCCCCACCACGGGGAGGTATGAGCAGTTCTTC.